Each of the 13 T cell receptor beta chains below was sequenced from the same sample in a study of cytomegalovirus exposure and HLA in healthy donors. Libraries were prepared by immunoSEQ multiplex PCR; TCRdb keeps only in-frame clonotypes and omits some of them. The sample lists about 190,000 clones, roughly 84% occurring once. Sequencing was carried out using PBMCs. The receptors shown here come from a man aged 18 to 29 in good health and CMV-seropositive.

A remark on this clone: Different DNA sequences within this sample yield the same CDR3. The chain uses TRBV5-1 and TRBJ2-7; 9 bases map to TRBD1. The CDR3 runs to 15 residues. Trimming cost V 3 bases and J 2 bases; bases outside gene matches: 6. Germline CDR1 SGHRS, CDR2 YFSETQ. CDR3 protein: CASSSPGQGTYEQYF. The CDR3 coding sequence is TGCGCCAGCAGCTCCCCGGGACAGGGAACCTACGAGCAGTACTTC.

V and J are TRBV11-2 and TRBJ2-1; TRBD1 is a possible D gene (5 bases). The CDR3 runs to 14 residues. V lost 0 bases, J lost 8 bases, and 11 bases lay in between. Germline CDR1 is SGHAT and CDR2 is FQNNGV. The CDR3 loop reads CASSLDGWGHEQFF. DNA for the CDR3: TGTGCCAGCAGCTTAGATGGTTGGGGCCATGAGCAGTTCTTC.

This clone was found once. This chain joins TRBV28 and TRBJ1-4, with D unclear. From germline, CDR1 is MDHEN and CDR2 SYDVKM. V was pared by 3 bases and J by 2 bases, with 7 bases between. CDR3 size: 14 residues. The CDR3 loop is CASSFQWTNEKLFF. The CDR3 DNA reads as TGTGCCAGCAGTTTTCAGTGGACTAATGAAAAACTGTTTTTT. The whole variable domain, remainder taken from reference TRBV28 and TRBJ1-4, is DVKVTQSSRYLVKRTGEKVFLECVQDMDHENMFWYRQDPGLGLRLIYFSYDVKMKEKGDIPEGYSVSREKKERFSLILESASTNQTSMYLCASSFQWTNEKLFFGSGTQLSVL.

The J gene is TRBJ1-1, the V gene TRBV6-6, with 7 bases aligning to TRBD1. This CDR3 contains 14 residues. V lost 2 bases to trimming and J lost 4 bases; unmatched junction nucleotides: 4. Germline assignment: CDR1 MNHNY and CDR2 SVGAGI (reference sequence). CDR3 protein: CASSYPTGTTEAFF. In nucleotides, the CDR3 is TGTGCCAGCAGTTACCCGACAGGGACCACTGAAGCTTTCTTT.

This clone was picked up a small number of times. The CDR3 spells CASSRTDRPGELFF. DNA of the CDR3: TGTGCCAGCAGTCGGACCGACAGGCCCGGGGAGCTGTTTTTT. The chain couples TRBV27 to TRBJ2-2, with D perhaps matching TRBD1 (6 bases). This CDR3 spans 14 amino acids. Trimming left V 5 bases short and J 6 bases short, with 13 bases between. The germline gives CDR1 MNHEY, CDR2 SMNVEV (reference sequence).

The J gene is TRBJ1-5, the V gene TRBV19; perhaps TRBD1 as D (6 bases). V lost 3 bases to trimming and J lost 6 bases, with 12 bases between them. CDR1 LNHDA and CDR2 SQIVND come from the germline V gene (reference sequence). The CDR3 consists of 14 residues. CDR3 loop: CASSILGAGQPQHF. The CDR3 DNA reads TGTGCCAGTAGTATTCTGGGGGCGGGTCAGCCCCAGCATTTT.

The rearrangement joins TRBV19 to TRBJ2-2, with 7 nucleotides matching TRBD2. The V gene end was trimmed by 7 bases and the J gene end by 6 bases; junction bases not matched to a gene: 11. Germline loops: CDR1 LNHDA, CDR2 SQIVND (reference sequence). The CDR3 spans 15 residues. CDR3 protein: CASTTSGGGPGELFF. DNA for the CDR3: TGTGCCAGTACCACTAGTGGGGGAGGGCCCGGGGAGCTGTTTTTT.

V and J are TRBV5-1 and TRBJ2-1; D is possibly TRBD2 (6 bases). Germline values: CDR1 SGHRS, CDR2 YFSETQ. The CDR3 is 15 amino acids. Trimming removed 1 base from V and 3 bases from J, with 11 bases in between. CDR3 nucleotides: TGCGCCAGCAGCTTGAGACTAGGCCGCTACAATGAGCAGTTCTTC. Translating it yields CASSLRLGRYNEQFF.

The chain joins TRBV30 to TRBJ2-1, with 11 bases identical to TRBD1. Germline lookup yields CDR1 GTSNPN and CDR2 SVGIG (reference sequence). CDR3 length equals 15 residues. V lost 3 bases to trimming and J lost 6 bases; unmatched junction nucleotides: 7. The CDR3 sequence is CAWRSRDRGINEQFF. CDR3 DNA: TGTGCCTGGAGATCCCGGGACAGGGGGATCAATGAGCAGTTCTTC.

This chain uses TRBV27 with TRBJ2-2, with a possible D match to TRBD2 (5 bases). The CDR3 length is 13 residues. Germline CDR1 MNHEY, CDR2 SMNVEV (reference sequence). Deletions cut 6 bases from V and 4 bases from J, with 9 bases between. This chain's CDR3 is CASRGSGTGELFF. The CDR3 DNA reads as TGTGCCAGCAGAGGGAGCGGCACCGGGGAGCTGTTTTTT.

The CDR3 is CSVERPDSNYGYTF. The CDR3 DNA is TGCAGCGTTGAGAGGCCAGATTCTAACTATGGCTACACCTTC. This chain uses TRBV29-1 with TRBJ1-2; D is undetermined. Trimming stripped 3 bases from V and 0 bases from J, with 11 bases between. The CDR3 is 14 residues long. CDR1 is SQVTM and CDR2 is ANQGSEA in the germline V gene.

This rearrangement joins TRBV30 to TRBJ1-5; maybe TRBD1 (6 bases). V dropped 3 bases and J dropped 5 bases, with 23 bases sitting between them. Germline assignment: CDR1 GTSNPN and CDR2 SVGIG (reference sequence). The CDR3 totals 17 residues. The CDR3 sequence is CAWRSPLGQPEDQPQHF. CDR3 DNA sequence: TGTGCCTGGAGAAGCCCCCTTGGACAGCCGGAAGATCAGCCCCAGCATTTT.

The chain recombines TRBV30 with TRBJ2-3, with TRBD1 matching over 8 bases. V was clipped by 4 bases and J by 4 bases; unmatched bases: 13. The CDR3 has 16 residues. CDR1 and CDR2 from the germline V gene are GTSNPN and SVGIG (reference sequence). The CDR3 region is CAWNLGGRGHADTQYF. The CDR3 DNA is TGTGCCTGGAATCTGGGCGGCAGGGGGCACGCAGATACGCAGTATTTT.